One sample yielded the 7 T cell receptor beta chains listed below, sequenced in a study of cytomegalovirus exposure and HLA in healthy donors. The study ran its PCR with 60 Vbeta and 13 Jbeta primers. Repertoires were generated with immunoSEQ multiplex PCR, while TCRdb's copy carries only in-frame clones and drops some. The repertoire has roughly 190,000 clones, about four fifths of them found once; the top ten carry roughly 1.6%. The specimen was PBMCs. The receptor set was obtained from a woman aged 45-60 years in good health and CMV-seronegative.

The J gene is TRBJ1-5, the V gene TRBV7-8; TRBD1 aligns across 8 bases. The CDR3 covers 15 residues. The ends lost 0 bases at V and 6 bases at J; junction bases unmatched: 4. Germline CDR1 reads SGHVS; CDR2 reads FQNEAQ. The CDR3 loop is CASSLAPGGSQPQHF. The CDR3 region has the DNA TGTGCCAGCAGCTTAGCCCCAGGGGGCAGTCAGCCCCAGCATTTT.

V is TRBV18 and J is TRBJ2-1; D is perhaps TRBD2 (6 bases). Trimming shortened V by 5 bases and J by 1 base, and 15 bases separated the two germline ends. CDR3 length: 16 residues. Looked up from germline, CDR1 is KGHSH and CDR2 is LQKENI. CDR3 sequence reads: CASSNYRDLSYNEQFF. In DNA form, the CDR3 reads TGTGCCAGCTCAAATTACCGGGACTTGTCCTACAATGAGCAGTTCTTC. Filled out from reference TRBV18 and TRBJ2-1, the complete variable domain reads NAGVMQNPRHLVRRRGQEARLRCSPMKGHSHVYWYRQLPEEGLKFMVYLQKENIIDESGMPKERFSAEFPKEGPSILRIQQVVRGDSAAYFCASSNYRDLSYNEQFFGPGTRLTVL.

The table lists this clone with a few counts. J is TRBJ1-1 and V is TRBV28; 8 nucleotides line up with TRBD1. Germline CDR1 MDHEN, CDR2 SYDVKM. V shed 8 bases, J shed 6 bases, and the junction held 5 bases outside the gene matches. The CDR3 loop spans 12 amino acids. The CDR3 DNA sequence: TGTGCCAGCTCCAGGGGGCTCCCTGAAGCTTTCTTT. Its protein product is CASSRGLPEAFF.

In this sample, this clone turned up once. The V gene is TRBV18, the J gene TRBJ2-7; 9 positions agree with TRBD2. V was pared by 2 bases and J by 3 bases, with 5 bases of the junction left unmatched. CDR1 and CDR2 (germline): KGHSH, LQKENI. The CDR3 is 15 amino acids. CDR3 nucleotides: TGTGCCAGCTCACCATTTGCGGGAGGGTTCTACGAGCAGTACTTC. It yields the protein CASSPFAGGFYEQYF.

This rearrangement joins TRBV14 to TRBJ1-2; tentative D call: TRBD1 (6 bases). The V end was cut by 4 bases, the J end by 2 bases, with 11 bases between. The CDR3 sequence is 14 residues long. Germline lookup yields CDR1 SGHDN and CDR2 FVKESK. The CDR3 loop is CASSRRGRNYGYTF. CDR3 bases: TGTGCCAGCAGCCGCAGGGGTCGGAACTATGGCTACACCTTC.

This clone was observed a handful of times. The chain links TRBV6-1 to TRBJ1-2; 8 nucleotides line up with TRBD1. Germline-derived CDR1 and CDR2 are MNHNS and SASEGT. This CDR3 spans 14 amino acids. V was clipped by 6 bases and J by 3 bases; unmatched bases: 6. In DNA form, the CDR3 reads TGTGCCAGCAGCGAAACACAGGGGGACTATGGCTACACCTTC. Its translation is CASSETQGDYGYTF.

The rearrangement uses TRBV28 and TRBJ2-7; 8 nucleotides match TRBD2. V shed 4 bases, J shed 1 base, and the junction held 9 bases outside the gene matches. The CDR3 loop spans 16 amino acids. Germline CDR1 and CDR2: MDHEN and SYDVKM. The chain's CDR3 is CASSSDQAGASYEQYF. CDR3 DNA: TGTGCCAGCAGTTCCGATCAAGCGGGAGCATCCTACGAGCAGTACTTC.